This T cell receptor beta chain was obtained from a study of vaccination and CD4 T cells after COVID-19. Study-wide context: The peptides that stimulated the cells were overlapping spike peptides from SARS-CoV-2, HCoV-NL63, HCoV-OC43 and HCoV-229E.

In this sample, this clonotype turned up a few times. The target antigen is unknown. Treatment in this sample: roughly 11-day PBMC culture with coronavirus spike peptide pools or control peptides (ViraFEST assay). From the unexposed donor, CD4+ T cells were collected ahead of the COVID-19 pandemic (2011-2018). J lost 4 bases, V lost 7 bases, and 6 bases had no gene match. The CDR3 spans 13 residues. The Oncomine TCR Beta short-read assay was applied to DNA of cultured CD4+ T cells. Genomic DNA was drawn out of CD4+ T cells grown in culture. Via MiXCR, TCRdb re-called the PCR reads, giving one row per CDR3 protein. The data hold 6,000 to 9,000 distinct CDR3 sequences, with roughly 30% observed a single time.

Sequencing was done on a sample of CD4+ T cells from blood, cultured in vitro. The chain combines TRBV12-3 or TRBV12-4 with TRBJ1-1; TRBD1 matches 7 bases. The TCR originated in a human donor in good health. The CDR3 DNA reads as TGTGCCAGCACCCTTACAGGGGCCACTGAAGCTTTCTTT. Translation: CASTLTGATEAFF.